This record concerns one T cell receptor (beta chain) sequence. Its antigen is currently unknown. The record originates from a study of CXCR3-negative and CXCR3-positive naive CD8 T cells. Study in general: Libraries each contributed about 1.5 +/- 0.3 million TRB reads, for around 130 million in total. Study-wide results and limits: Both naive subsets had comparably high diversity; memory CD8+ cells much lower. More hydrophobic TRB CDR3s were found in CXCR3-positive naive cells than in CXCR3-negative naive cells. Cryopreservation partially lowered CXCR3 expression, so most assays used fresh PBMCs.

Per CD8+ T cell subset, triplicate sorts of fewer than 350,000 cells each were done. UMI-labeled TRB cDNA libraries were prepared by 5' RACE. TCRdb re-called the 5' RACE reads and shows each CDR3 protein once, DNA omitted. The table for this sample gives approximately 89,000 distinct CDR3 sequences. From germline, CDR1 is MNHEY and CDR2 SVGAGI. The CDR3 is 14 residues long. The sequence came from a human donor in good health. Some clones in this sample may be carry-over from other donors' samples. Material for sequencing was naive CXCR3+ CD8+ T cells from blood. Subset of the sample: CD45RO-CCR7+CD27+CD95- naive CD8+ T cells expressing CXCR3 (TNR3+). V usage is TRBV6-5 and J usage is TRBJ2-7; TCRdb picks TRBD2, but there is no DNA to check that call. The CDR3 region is CASSRQGLVYEQYF.